This is a list of T cell receptor beta chains from one sample in a study of T-cell reconstitution after alpha-beta-depleted transplantation in children. From the PCR reads, TCRdb called clonotypes with MiXCR, one entry per CDR3 protein. This sample has hundreds of thousands of distinct CDR3 sequences, with roughly a tenth found just once. This sample comprised PBMCs, obtained before TCRalphabeta/CD19-depleted stem cell transplant. The receptors here all came from a child aged 2-15 years with inherited bone marrow failure, due to receive a stem cell transplant. Each CDR3 is given with its conserved first and last residue. A D gene is named only where the DNA matches it firmly. Not all rows give a size; the values are once, few, many and, for expanded clones, a class.

d_call	clone_size	v_call	j_call	cdr3_length	cdr3_aa	cdr3_nt
TRBD1	many	TRBV29-1	TRBJ1-1	13	CSVGTGGVTEAFF	TGCAGCGTTGGGACAGGGGGCGTCACTGAAGCTTTCTTT
NA	many	TRBV28	TRBJ2-3	13	CASSFNRGGTQYF	TGTGCCAGCAGTTTTAACAGGGGAGGTACGCAGTATTTT
NA	few	TRBV7-9	TRBJ1-1	13	CASSPAGSLWAFF	TGTGCCAGCAGCCCGGCGGGGAGCCTGTGGGCTTTCTTT
NA	many	TRBV28	TRBJ2-7	14	CASSLWVEAYEQYF	TGTGCCAGCAGTTTATGGGTCGAAGCCTACGAGCAGTACTTC
NA	few	TRBV29-1	TRBJ1-2	12	CSVEGRTRGYTF	TGCAGCGTTGAAGGACGTACGCGAGGCTACACCTTC
NA	many	TRBV10-3	TRBJ1-4	17	CAISEAFMGGSDEKLFF	TGTGCCATCAGTGAGGCTTTTATGGGGGGGAGCGATGAAAAACTGTTTTTT
NA	few	TRBV11-2	TRBJ1-5	13	CASSSSGGQPQHF	TGTGCCAGCAGCTCTAGTGGGGGTCAGCCCCAGCATTTT
TRBD2	many	TRBV2	TRBJ2-1	13	CASSREAYREQFF	TGTGCCAGCAGCCGGGAGGCTTATAGGGAGCAGTTCTTC
TRBD1	NA	TRBV20-1	TRBJ2-1	13	CSARTGQADEQFF	TGCAGTGCTCGGACTGGACAGGCCGACGAGCAGTTCTTC
NA	NA	TRBV24-1	TRBJ2-2	15	CATSDLQGGTGELFF	TGTGCCACCAGTGATTTGCAGGGAGGAACCGGGGAGCTGTTTTTT
NA	many	TRBV6-5	TRBJ2-3	13	CASSYPGTDTQYF	TGTGCCAGCAGTTACCCAGGGACAGATACGCAGTATTTT
NA	few	TRBV20-1	TRBJ2-2	14	CSAREIGVTGELFF	TGCAGTGCTAGGGAAATAGGAGTCACCGGGGAGCTGTTTTTT
TRBD2	NA	TRBV15	TRBJ2-1	19	CATSREEAGGVSSYNEQFF	TGTGCCACCAGCAGAGAGGAGGCGGGAGGGGTAAGCTCCTACAATGAGCAGTTCTTC
TRBD1	many	TRBV27	TRBJ2-1	14	CASSDRGLYNEQFF	TGTGCCAGCAGCGACAGGGGTCTGTACAATGAGCAGTTCTTC
TRBD2	many	TRBV29-1	TRBJ2-3	14	CSVGLLAGSDTQYF	TGCAGCGTGGGACTTCTAGCGGGATCAGATACGCAGTATTTT
TRBD2	few	TRBV29-1	TRBJ2-1	15	CSVEILLAVLNEQFF	TGCAGCGTTGAAATCCTCCTAGCGGTCCTCAATGAGCAGTTCTTC
NA	many	TRBV15	TRBJ2-7	17	CATSRDQAAGPYYEQYF	TGTGCCACCAGCAGAGATCAGGCGGCGGGCCCTTACTACGAGCAGTACTTC
NA	many	TRBV7-2	TRBJ2-1	14	CASSWSGGYNEQFF	TGTGCCAGCAGCTGGAGCGGAGGTTACAATGAGCAGTTCTTC
NA	many	TRBV3-1	TRBJ2-7	15	CASSQDFLGSYEQYF	TGTGCCAGCAGCCAAGATTTCCTAGGCTCCTACGAGCAGTACTTC
NA	many	TRBV7-2	TRBJ2-2	15	CASSLWRANTGELFF	TGTGCCAGCAGCTTATGGAGGGCAAACACCGGGGAGCTGTTTTTT
TRBD1	many	TRBV12-3/TRBV12-4	TRBJ1-2	13	CASSPGTAYGYTF	TGTGCCAGCAGCCCCGGGACAGCCTATGGCTACACCTTC
TRBD2	many	TRBV27	TRBJ2-3	17	CASTKRGLAGTTDTQYF	TGTGCCAGCACCAAACGAGGACTAGCGGGTACCACAGATACGCAGTATTTT
TRBD1	many	TRBV6-5	TRBJ2-7	16	CASIRGRDRDTYEQYF	TGTGCCAGCATCCGCGGCCGGGACAGGGATACCTACGAGCAGTACTTC
TRBD2	many	TRBV20-1	TRBJ2-2	16	CSALEGSGRVTGELFF	TGCAGTGCGCTAGAAGGTAGCGGGAGAGTCACCGGGGAGCTGTTTTTT
TRBD1	many	TRBV5-1	TRBJ2-5	14	CASRSNRGQETQYF	TGCGCCAGCAGATCCAACAGGGGCCAAGAGACCCAGTACTTC
NA	many	TRBV20-1	TRBJ1-4	16	CSARRAGAATNEKLFF	TGCAGTGCTAGGCGGGCGGGGGCAGCAACTAATGAAAAACTGTTTTTT
TRBD2	many	TRBV7-9	TRBJ2-3	13	CASRPTSPDTQYF	TGTGCCAGCAGACCGACTAGCCCAGATACGCAGTATTTT
NA	many	TRBV5-1	TRBJ2-7	14	CASSAYGAPTEQYF	TGCGCCAGCAGCGCATACGGGGCCCCCACCGAGCAGTACTTC
NA	many	TRBV10-3	TRBJ1-2	12	CATAAGAGGYTF	TGTGCCACCGCGGCGGGGGCGGGTGGCTACACCTTC
NA	many	TRBV9	TRBJ2-2	15	CASSLKDTNTGELFF	TGTGCCAGCAGCTTAAAGGACACGAACACCGGGGAGCTGTTTTTT
NA	many	TRBV29-1	TRBJ2-2	14	CSVDLGPNTGELFF	TGCAGCGTTGACCTGGGTCCGAACACCGGGGAGCTGTTTTTT
NA	many	TRBV4-3	TRBJ2-3	13	CASSLSDGDTQYF	TGCGCCAGCAGCCTCTCGGACGGGGATACGCAGTATTTT
NA	many	TRBV7-2	TRBJ2-1	13	CASSSLASPEQFF	TGTGCCAGCAGCTCCCTCGCTAGCCCCGAGCAGTTCTTC
TRBD2	many	TRBV7-9	TRBJ2-2	15	CGQPLAGVWTGELFF	TGTGGACAACCCCTAGCGGGAGTGTGGACCGGGGAGCTGTTTTTT
TRBD2	many	TRBV10-3	TRBJ2-3	15	CAISELAGDGDTQYF	TGTGCCATCAGCGAACTAGCGGGAGATGGAGATACGCAGTATTTT
TRBD2	NA	TRBV20-1	TRBJ2-1	16	CSARVGYSGSGNEQFF	TGCAGTGCTAGAGTAGGGTATAGCGGGAGCGGGAATGAGCAGTTCTTC
NA	many	TRBV7-2	TRBJ1-1	15	CASSLMEGRNTEAFF	TGTGCCAGCAGCTTAATGGAGGGGCGGAACACTGAAGCTTTCTTT
NA	NA	TRBV2	TRBJ1-1	13	CASRATGNTEAFF	TGTGCCAGCAGAGCAACAGGGAACACTGAAGCTTTCTTT
TRBD2	few	TRBV11-1	TRBJ2-3	18	CASSSSPDQRDGTDTQYF	TGTGCCAGCAGCTCTAGTCCGGACCAGCGGGACGGCACAGATACGCAGTATTTT
NA	NA	TRBV29-1	TRBJ2-5	14	CSVETPGKGETQYF	TGCAGCGTTGAAACCCCCGGGAAAGGAGAGACCCAGTACTTC
NA	NA	TRBV7-9	TRBJ2-7	14	CASSFPGPGTEQYF	TGTGCCAGCAGCTTCCCGGGACCGGGAACCGAGCAGTACTTC
NA	NA	TRBV5-6	TRBJ2-7	15	CASSPRSRGSYEQYF	TGTGCCAGCAGCCCGCGTAGCAGGGGTTCGTACGAGCAGTACTTC
NA	NA	TRBV6-5	TRBJ1-2	11	CASSNGGTSAF	TGTGCCAGCAGCAACGGCGGGACTTCGGCATTC
TRBD1	few	TRBV4-1	TRBJ1-1	16	CASSQTGTGGFPDAFF	TGCGCCAGCAGCCAAACCGGGACAGGGGGATTCCCAGACGCTTTCTTT
NA	many	TRBV9	TRBJ2-1	15	CASSVEPGANNEQFF	TGTGCCAGCAGCGTAGAGCCGGGCGCGAACAATGAGCAGTTCTTC
NA	many	TRBV29-1	TRBJ1-2	13	CSVEVRPRHGYTF	TGCAGCGTTGAAGTAAGGCCCCGCCACGGCTACACCTTC